The 26 T cell receptor beta chains below come from one sample, sequenced in a study of shared clonotypes between healthy human individuals. Using immunoSEQ multiplex PCR, the repertoire was profiled, and TCRdb retains in-frame clones only, with some absent. The data contain about 2,500,000 clones, 90% to 95% of them seen just once; the ten biggest clones take up roughly 0.13%. Sequencing was done on a sample of naive CD4+ T cells sorted from blood. Described subset: CD45RA+ positively selected. All receptors derive from a man between 18 and 29 years old in good health.

The chain recombines TRBV10-3 with TRBJ2-5; D may match TRBD1 or TRBD2 (5 bases each). CDR1 is ENHRY and CDR2 is SYGVKD in the germline V gene. This CDR3 comprises 15 residues. With 0 bases removed from V and 2 bases from J, the gap between germline ends came to 10 bases. CDR3: CAISESGRVQETQYF. DNA of the CDR3: TGTGCCATCAGTGAGTCGGGACGTGTGCAAGAGACCCAGTACTTC.

With respect to this clone: The sample contains more than one DNA sequence encoding this CDR3. The rearrangement uses TRBV5-6 and TRBJ2-1; 7 bases are a match to TRBD1. Germline assignment: CDR1 SGHDT and CDR2 YYEEEE. V shed 2 bases and J 4 bases; nucleotides not matched to a gene: 3. The length of the CDR3 is 14 residues. CDR3 nucleotides: TGTGCCAGCAGCTTAAGGGGGCGGTACAATGAGCAGTTCTTC. It specifies CASSLRGRYNEQFF.

The chain joins TRBV27 to TRBJ2-1, with a weak D call TRBD2 (6 bases). Trimming pared 0 bases from V and 7 bases from J, leaving 13 bases between. Germline lookup yields CDR1 MNHEY and CDR2 SMNVEV (reference sequence). The CDR3 has 15 amino acids. Here the CDR3 reads CASSLSLVGGNEQFF. In DNA form, the CDR3 reads TGTGCCAGCAGTTTATCACTAGTAGGAGGGAATGAGCAGTTCTTC.

The chain has TRBV5-1 and TRBJ2-5; the D gene is possibly TRBD2 (6 bases). CDR1 and CDR2 (germline): SGHRS, YFSETQ. This CDR3 is 16 amino acids long. With 2 bases removed from V and 2 bases from J, the gap between germline ends came to 16 bases. DNA of the CDR3: TGCGCCAGCAGCTTCAATTCTCGTGGAGGGCAAGAGACCCAGTACTTC. Protein: CASSFNSRGGQETQYF. The variable domain in full, with the rest retrieved from reference TRBV5-1 and TRBJ2-5, is KAGVTQTPRYLIKTRGQQVTLSCSPISGHRSVSWYQQTPGQGLQFLFEYFSETQRNKGNFPGRFSGRQFSNSRSEMNVSTLELGDSALYLCASSFNSRGGQETQYFGPGTRLLVL.

A note on this clone: This specimen includes other DNA sequences encoding the same CDR3. The V gene is TRBV6-5, the J gene TRBJ1-2; D perhaps matches TRBD1 (6 bases). V lost 5 bases, J lost 5 bases, and 6 bases lay in between. This CDR3 is 11 amino acids long. The V gene's germline CDR1 is MNHEY and CDR2 SVGAGI. The chain's CDR3 is CASSQGYGYTF. The CDR3 region has the DNA TGTGCCAGCAGTCAGGGGTATGGCTACACCTTC.

The V gene is TRBV10-1, the J gene TRBJ2-1; D remains ambiguous. V lost 10 bases, J lost 6 bases, and 13 bases lay in between. Per germline, CDR1 WNHNN and CDR2 SYGVQD (reference sequence). The length of the CDR3 is 12 residues. The CDR3 nucleotides are TGCGCCACCTCGATAACCGGCAATGAGCAGTTCTTC. Translation gives CATSITGNEQFF.

The chain couples TRBV7-2 to TRBJ2-7, with 9 bases aligning to TRBD2. The CDR3 loop spans 15 amino acids. Germline loops: CDR1 SGHTA, CDR2 FQGNSA. J was trimmed by 9 bases and V by 2 bases; bases with no gene match: 11. The CDR3 loop is CASSLRLADTTRQYF. The CDR3 DNA follows: TGTGCCAGCAGCTTAAGACTAGCGGATACTACGAGGCAGTACTTC.

This chain links TRBV27 with TRBJ2-4; D is ambiguous. V was cut by 5 bases and J by 4 bases, with 21 bases left in between. This CDR3 comprises 17 residues. Germline V lookup: CDR1 MNHEY, CDR2 SMNVEV (reference sequence). For the CDR3, the DNA is TGTGCCAGCAGTAATACCAAGGACCGAACCATTAAAAACATTCAGTACTTC. Translating gives CASSNTKDRTIKNIQYF.

The CDR3 protein is CASRRAGSGAYEQYF. In DNA, the CDR3 is TGTGCCAGCAGACGCGCCGGGTCCGGGGCCTACGAGCAGTACTTC. The chain uses TRBV6-6 and TRBJ2-7, with a weak D call TRBD2 (5 bases). CDR3 length: 15 residues. V lost 6 bases, J lost 2 bases, and 17 bases lay in between. Germline values: CDR1 MNHNY, CDR2 SVGAGI (reference sequence).

The V and J genes are TRBV2 and TRBJ2-3; 8 bases match TRBD2. V lost 6 bases, J lost 0 bases, and 2 bases stayed unmatched. Per germline, CDR1 SNHLY and CDR2 FYNNEI. The CDR3 contains 14 residues. The CDR3 loop is CASRRGVSTDTQYF. The CDR3 DNA reads as TGTGCCAGCAGGCGGGGGGTTAGCACAGATACGCAGTATTTT.

The chain uses TRBV14 and TRBJ2-3; D uncertain. This CDR3 is 13 amino acids long. V was trimmed by 2 bases and J by 4 bases, leaving 7 bases between them. Germline CDR1 and CDR2: SGHDN and FVKESK. The CDR3 DNA reads TGTGCCAGCAGCCAACGCCTAGCAGATACGCAGTATTTT. It encodes CASSQRLADTQYF.

A single count supports this clone. The chain has TRBV7-8 and TRBJ2-2; no definite D call. The CDR3 consists of 14 residues. V was clipped by 0 bases and J by 4 bases, with 6 bases between them. The germline V gene has CDR1 SGHVS and CDR2 FQNEAQ. This CDR3 is CASSLAKLTGELFF. The CDR3 DNA reads TGTGCCAGCAGCTTAGCGAAACTCACCGGGGAGCTGTTTTTT.

The chain links TRBV2 to TRBJ2-2; TRBD1 is a possible D gene (5 bases). Per the germline V gene, CDR1 is SNHLY and CDR2 is FYNNEI. Trimming took off 5 bases at V and 7 bases at J, with 20 bases between the two ends. The CDR3 is 16 residues long. The CDR3 DNA reads as TGTGCCAGCAGTCTAAGCTACCTGACAGCTCTCGGGGAGCTGTTTTTT. Translated: CASSLSYLTALGELFF.

This chain links TRBV27 with TRBJ2-1, with TRBD2 as a possible D gene (6 bases). CDR1 MNHEY and CDR2 SMNVEV come from the germline V gene (reference sequence). V lost 4 bases to trimming and J lost 4 bases, with 20 bases between them. The CDR3 is 17 residues long. The CDR3 nucleotides are TGTGCCAGCAGTTCCAACGTAGCGGCCCCTAGGTACAATGAGCAGTTCTTC. Translating it yields CASSSNVAAPRYNEQFF.

V and J are TRBV4-1 and TRBJ2-7; 9 nucleotides line up with TRBD1. Trimming removed 3 bases from V and 1 base from J; junction bases left unmatched: 7. Germline V gives CDR1 MGHRA, CDR2 YSYEKL. CDR3 length: 16 residues. The CDR3 spells CASSHPAGTGSYEQYF. CDR3 DNA: TGCGCCAGCAGCCACCCCGCCGGGACAGGGTCCTACGAGCAGTACTTC.

The chain has TRBV5-1 and TRBJ2-1; tentative D call: TRBD1 (5 bases). CDR3 length: 15 amino acids. The germline V and J ends were trimmed by 5 bases and 2 bases, with 14 bases remaining between them. The germline V gene has CDR1 SGHRS and CDR2 YFSETQ. The chain's CDR3 is CASRATVSTYNEQFF. CDR3 in DNA: TGCGCCAGCAGGGCGACAGTATCTACCTACAATGAGCAGTTCTTC.

The chain employs TRBV7-2 and TRBJ2-7; possible D gene TRBD2, 6 bases. The CDR3 runs to 16 residues. Germline assignment: CDR1 SGHTA and CDR2 FQGNSA. Trimming pared 1 base from V and 0 bases from J, leaving 13 bases between. As DNA, the CDR3 is TGTGCCAGCAGCTTAGTAGGCGGGATGAACTCCTACGAGCAGTACTTC. It is translated as CASSLVGGMNSYEQYF.

Concerning this clone itself: Other DNA variants within this sample encode the same CDR3. This sequence joins TRBV28 and TRBJ2-5; D uncertain. There are 12 residues in the CDR3. The ends were cut back, 5 bases at V and 4 bases at J, with 8 bases in the middle. Germline assignment: CDR1 MDHEN and CDR2 SYDVKM. The CDR3 region is CASSPRRETQYF. CDR3 nucleotide sequence: TGTGCCAGCAGTCCTCGACGAGAGACCCAGTACTTC.

The chain recombines TRBV18 with TRBJ2-7, with TRBD1 identical over 9 bases. Trimming cost V 3 bases and J 2 bases; bases outside gene matches: 11. CDR1 KGHSH and CDR2 LQKENI come from the germline V gene. This CDR3 contains 17 residues. The CDR3 is CASSPASGTGRTYEQYF. CDR3 DNA: TGTGCCAGCTCACCTGCCTCAGGGACAGGGAGAACCTACGAGCAGTACTTC.

The sample holds one count of this clone. V is TRBV27 and J is TRBJ2-1; 9 nucleotides agree with TRBD2. The CDR3 extends over 15 amino acids. CDR1 is MNHEY and CDR2 is SMNVEV in the germline V gene (reference sequence). Losses at the gene ends were 5 bases for V and 4 bases for J; bases not matched to a gene: 6. The CDR3 loop reads CASSEGTSRYNEQFF. The CDR3 DNA sequence: TGTGCCAGCAGTGAAGGGACTAGCCGGTACAATGAGCAGTTCTTC.

The chain uses TRBV6-5 and TRBJ2-1; the D gene is possibly TRBD1 (8 bases). V was shortened by 2 bases and J by 4 bases, with 12 bases between the two germline ends. Germline V gene data show CDR1 as MNHEY and CDR2 as SVGAGI. CDR3 length equals 15 residues. Written as DNA, the CDR3 is TGTGCCAGCAGTTACACACAGGGGGGGTACAATGAGCAGTTCTTC. It translates to CASSYTQGGYNEQFF.

V and J are TRBV10-3 and TRBJ2-5; D remains unclear. Germline loops: CDR1 ENHRY, CDR2 SYGVKD. CDR3 length: 15 amino acids. V was pared by 6 bases and J by 4 bases, with 18 bases between. CDR3 in amino acids: CAIRPSLEDRETQYF. In DNA, the CDR3 is TGTGCCATCAGACCCAGCCTAGAGGACCGAGAGACCCAGTACTTC.

In regard to this clone: Within the sample, other DNA sequences also encode this same CDR3. This rearrangement joins TRBV2 to TRBJ1-1, with 7 bases lining up with TRBD1. Germline loops: CDR1 SNHLY, CDR2 FYNNEI. V was clipped by 7 bases and J by 1 base; unmatched bases: 3. This CDR3 spans 13 amino acids. CDR3 coding DNA: TGTGCCAGCACCCGACAGGGGAACACTGAAGCTTTCTTT. As protein: CASTRQGNTEAFF.

The chain recombines TRBV30 with TRBJ1-1; D is ambiguous. Trimming stripped 3 bases from V and 10 bases from J, with 15 bases between. The germline V gene has CDR1 GTSNPN and CDR2 SVGIG (reference sequence). The CDR3 is 12 amino acids. The CDR3 DNA reads as TGTGCCTGGAGCGCCCCGACCGGACGAGCTTTCTTT. This translates into CAWSAPTGRAFF.

This chain joins TRBV11-2 and TRBJ1-2; the match to TRBD1 covers 12 bases. This CDR3 region has 15 residues. Germline V gives CDR1 SGHAT, CDR2 FQNNGV. The V and J ends lost 5 bases and 8 bases, in that order; junction bases with no gene match: 9. CDR3 region: CASSPPGQGAKGYTF. The CDR3 bases are TGTGCCAGCAGCCCACCGGGACAGGGGGCTAAGGGCTACACCTTC.

The gene calls are TRBV10-3 and TRBJ2-3, with TRBD2 identical over 9 bases. Germline loops: CDR1 ENHRY, CDR2 SYGVKD. Germline trimming cut 5 bases from V and 5 bases from J; bases unmatched to any gene: 2. The CDR3 runs to 13 residues. CDR3 sequence: CAISWTSEDTQYF. DNA of the CDR3: TGTGCCATCAGTTGGACTAGCGAAGATACGCAGTATTTT.